Given below is one TCR beta chain in context. Germline CDR1 SGHVS, CDR2 FQNEAQ. V was trimmed by 5 bases and J by 3 bases, leaving 19 bases between them. The CDR3 runs to 17 residues. A single record per CDR3 protein comes from TCRdb applying MiXCR to the RT-PCR reads. The sample carries over 200,000 distinct CDR3 sequences, about 37% recorded once. The data belong to a study of patients and donors after allogeneic stem cell transplantation. The sequence derives from a human donor who was either an allogeneic HSCT recipient or a stem cell or donor lymphocyte infusion donor (not recorded which). It is not recorded whose cells these are; they may come from a transplant donor. The material sequenced was blood, either unsorted or a sorted T cell fraction (not recorded which). The chain links TRBV7-8 to TRBJ2-2; tentative D call: TRBD1 (6 bases). The CDR3 sequence: CASSEPRGSGYTGELFF. The CDR3 DNA reads as TGTGCCAGCAGCGAACCTAGGGGGAGTGGGTACACCGGGGAGCTGTTTTTT.